One and the same sample provided the 13 T cell receptor beta chains below, sequenced in a study of post-analysis software for immune sequencing data. General study points: Five or six TRBV segments, including TRBV5-6, TRBV5-1 and TRBV20-1, were more frequent in patients than controls.

Unique molecular identifiers had been added to the TCR beta cDNA libraries. TCRdb used MiXCR to reprocess the PCR reads, holding one entry per CDR3 protein. The sample yields hundreds of thousands of distinct CDR3 sequences, 59% seen once. Their recognized antigens are unknown. Sequencing was performed on blood. The receptors were sampled from a girl aged 2-10 years with multiple sclerosis.

J is TRBJ1-2 and V is TRBV20-1, with TRBD1 identical over 7 bases. V trimming: 7 bases; J trimming: 8 bases; junction bases outside the gene matches: 10. CDR1 and CDR2 (germline): DFQATT, SNEGSKA (reference sequence). This CDR3 has 12 amino acids. The CDR3 DNA reads TGCAGTGTTTTACGGGGACAGACCGGCTACACCTTC. This gives the protein CSVLRGQTGYTF.

This clonotype has a handful of counts. J is TRBJ2-6 and V is TRBV20-1; D gene uncertain. V lost 1 base and J lost 2, with 6 bases in between. CDR3 length equals 14 residues. Germline V gene sequence: CDR1 DFQATT, CDR2 SNEGSKA (reference sequence). The CDR3 DNA reads TGCAGTGCTAGAGGGGGTGCTGGGGCCAACGTCCTGACTTTC. Its translation is CSARGGAGANVLTF.

The table lists this clonotype with a few counts. The chain joins TRBV12-3 or TRBV12-4 to TRBJ2-2; 7 bases fit TRBD2. V was clipped by 5 bases and J by 2 bases; unmatched bases: 5. This CDR3 has 15 residues. In nucleotides, the CDR3 is TGTGCCAGCAGTGGGGGGACTATAAACACCGGGGAGCTGTTTTTT. Encoded protein: CASSGGTINTGELFF.

This clonotype was picked up a small number of times. The V call is TRBV7-9, the J call TRBJ2-1, with unresolved D. The CDR3 loop spans 13 amino acids. V dropped 4 bases and J dropped 4 bases, with 8 bases sitting between them. Looked up from germline, CDR1 is SEHNR and CDR2 is FQNEAQ (reference sequence). This CDR3 reads CASSSLEYNEQFF. The CDR3 nucleotides read TGTGCCAGCAGCTCCCTTGAGTACAATGAGCAGTTCTTC.

CDR3 nucleotide sequence: TGTGCCAGCAGCTTACCTAGCGGGGAGGGCCGAATACAAGAGACCCAGTACTTC. Its protein product is CASSLPSGEGRIQETQYF. The chain recombines TRBV7-9 with TRBJ2-5; 9 nucleotides line up with TRBD2. J lost 2 bases, V lost 2 bases, and 12 bases had no gene match. This CDR3 has 18 amino acids. Germline V gives CDR1 SEHNR, CDR2 FQNEAQ (reference sequence).

This chain connects TRBV7-8 to TRBJ1-5, with D hard to call. Germline V gives CDR1 SGHVS, CDR2 FQNEAQ. V lost 5 bases and J lost 0, with 20 bases in between. CDR3 size: 18 residues. The CDR3: CASSLGLIPLTSNQPQHF. DNA of the CDR3: TGTGCCAGCAGCCTCGGACTTATCCCCCTAACTAGCAATCAGCCCCAGCATTTT.

The V call is TRBV28, the J call TRBJ1-1; D possibly corresponds to TRBD1 (6 bases). This CDR3 comprises 14 residues. CDR1 MDHEN and CDR2 SYDVKM come from the germline V gene. V was pared by 5 bases and J by 3 bases, with 13 bases between. CDR3 coding DNA: TGTGCCAGCAGTCCCCTTGGGGGCTACACTGAAGCTTTCTTT. Translating gives CASSPLGGYTEAFF.

This clonotype was seen a single time. V usage is TRBV6-1 and J usage is TRBJ2-1; 11 bases align to TRBD2. V shed 8 bases, J shed 2 bases, and the junction held 5 bases outside the gene matches. This CDR3 comprises 15 residues. Germline CDR1 and CDR2: MNHNS and SASEGT. CDR3 amino acids: CASLRLAGPYNEQFF. The CDR3 DNA follows: TGTGCCAGCCTTAGACTAGCGGGACCCTACAATGAGCAGTTCTTC.

The V and J genes are TRBV12-3 or TRBV12-4 and TRBJ2-3; either TRBD1 or TRBD2 may supply D (6 bases each). This CDR3 contains 13 residues. V was shortened by 5 bases and J by 10 bases, with 16 bases between the two germline ends. CDR3 sequence reads: CASSPTDGGPQYF. CDR3 DNA sequence: TGTGCCAGCAGTCCTACCGATGGGGGGCCGCAGTATTTT.

This chain uses TRBV12-3 or TRBV12-4 with TRBJ2-3; TRBD1 is a possible D gene (8 bases). The CDR3 totals 15 residues. Trimming removed 5 bases at V and 4 bases at J, with 16 bases between. The DNA of the CDR3 is TGTGCCAGCAGTCTGGGACAGGCGGGGGCAGATACGCAGTATTTT. Its protein is CASSLGQAGADTQYF.

The gene calls are TRBV11-2 and TRBJ1-2; weak D call: TRBD1 (6 bases). Trimming pared 0 bases from V and 5 bases from J, leaving 10 bases between. The CDR3 runs 14 residues. Germline lookup yields CDR1 SGHAT and CDR2 FQNNGV. The CDR3 region has the DNA TGTGCCAGCAGCTTAGATAAGGGGGAGTATGGCTACACCTTC. Translated, it gives CASSLDKGEYGYTF.

Of note for this clonotype: One end of the junction does not line up with germline, which may come from a read error. This sequence joins TRBV5-1 and TRBJ2-1, with 9 bases identical to TRBD2. Germline CDR1 reads SGHRS; CDR2 reads YFSETQ. The CDR3 loop spans 14 amino acids. In DNA form, the CDR3 reads TGCGCCGGCAGCAGTACAGCGGGAGGCCATGAGCAGTTCTTC. Residues: CAGSSTAGGHEQFF.

This chain uses TRBV12-3 or TRBV12-4 with TRBJ2-1, with D hard to call. V was pared by 1 base and J by 12 bases, with 13 bases between. This CDR3 has 13 residues. The CDR3 loop is CASSLGSGVGQFF. In DNA form, the CDR3 reads TGTGCCAGCAGTTTAGGTTCCGGTGTCGGGCAGTTCTTC.